The T cell receptor beta chain described here comes from a study of blood T cell repertoires in COVID-19. The wider study: Sample material is recorded as cDNA or gDNA derived from T cells, B-cell-depleted T cells, or PBMCs.

Germline assignment: CDR1 LGHDT and CDR2 YNNKEL (reference sequence). Trimming cost V 4 bases and J 0 bases, with 10 bases left between them. CDR3 length: 14 amino acids. Sequencing used immunoSEQ multiplex PCR; TCRdb keeps in-frame clones, though not all of them. This sample has 69,000 or so clones; 82% occur once, and the top ten carry 8% to 10%. The material sequenced was peripheral blood. The TCR was taken from a woman of 80 years or more with acute or convalescent COVID-19. The chain employs TRBV3-1 (or the pseudogene TRBV3-2) and TRBJ2-7; perhaps TRBD1 as D (6 bases). For the CDR3, the DNA is TGTGCCAGCAGCCCGGACAGAATCTCCTACGAGCAGTACTTC. This translates into CASSPDRISYEQYF.